This TCR beta chain was recorded in a study of metastatic and nonmetastatic thyroid tumors (dated by TCRdb to about 2020). Context from the whole study: The researchers compared repertoires between peripheral blood samples and tumor or nodule tissue samples from patients with malignant or benign thyroid disease. What the study reported, not specific to this receptor: In both blood and tumor samples, malignant tumors were reported to have significantly higher TCR beta diversity than benign nodules.

This clone was observed a few times. Its target antigen remains unknown. Per-base qualities were not stored, and no clone one base away is much larger. Other DNA sequences in the same sample also yield this CDR3. The protocol used for the library was PCR. Reads for this sample came from an Illumina HiSeq 4000. High-throughput sequencing was used to profile the TCR beta-chain CDR3 region of each patient. The study's own analysis went as follows. The researchers built a classifier to tell apart papillary thyroid cancer patients with distant metastasis, based on CDR3 differences among clinicopathological groups. The Shannon index was used to assess repertoire diversity, and the Morisita-Horn index was used to assess tumor-blood repertoire similarity. The public reads were quality trimmed at Q25 with fastp and then assembled into clones with MiXCR by TCRdb, keeping productive beta chains. Clone size and V and J calls follow TCRdb, not the original study. This sample holds roughly 15,000 clones; under 30% were observed only once. The ten most abundant clones make up less than 8% of the sample.

No treatment had been received by any patient before thyroid surgery. Using T-cell receptor beta sequencing, the researchers looked back retrospectively at clinical samples from patients, gathered between about 2012 and 2019. CDR1 and CDR2 are read off the germline V gene as SNHLY and FYNNEI. From the cysteine up to the phenylalanine, the CDR3 has a length of 13 residues. Left in the record is the CDR3 DNA by itself, 39 bases read in frame from the first base. The germline ends are 11 bases apart after V is trimmed by 8 bases and J by 1 base. The chain is encoded by TRBV2 joined to TRBJ2-5, with the D segment identity uncertain. Sequenced: adjacent normal tissue. This sequence was found in a female donor with papillary thyroid cancer or a benign thyroid nodule (not recorded which). Some clones in this sample may be carry-over from other donors' samples. Here is the DNA: TGTGCCAGCGGCGGTACATGCCAAGAGACCCAGTACTTC. This sequence encodes CASGGTCQETQYF.